This is a list of T cell receptor beta chains from one sample in a study of cytomegalovirus exposure and HLA in healthy donors. Repertoires were generated with immunoSEQ multiplex PCR, while TCRdb's copy carries only in-frame clones and drops some. The sample lists 160,000 or so clones; about 80% were seen once. The sample consisted of PBMCs. These receptors originate from a woman aged 50 to 60 in good health and CMV-seronegative. Each CDR3 is given with its conserved first and last residue. The order of the fields is clone size, V gene, D gene, J gene, CDR3 DNA, CDR3 protein. D genes are given only for firm matches. Not all rows give a size; the values are once, few, many and, for expanded clones, a class.

-	TRBV28	-	TRBJ1-5	TGTGCCAGCAGTTTTCTGAGCCAGCCCCAGCATTTT	CASSFLSQPQHF
-	TRBV29-1	-	TRBJ2-1	TGCAGCGTTGAAGCCCAGTACAATGAGCAGTTCTTC	CSVEAQYNEQFF
few	TRBV5-1	TRBD1	TRBJ1-4	TGCGCCAGCAGCTTGGAGGGACAGGGGAATGAAAAACTGTTTTTT	CASSLEGQGNEKLFF
-	TRBV7-9	-	TRBJ2-7	TGTGCCAGCAGCCCTCGCCGGGTAGGAGGCCACGAGCAGTACTTC	CASSPRRVGGHEQYF
-	TRBV30	-	TRBJ1-5	TGTGCCTGGAATAGGGAGGTTGGGAATCAGCCCCAGCATTTT	CAWNREVGNQPQHF
-	TRBV5-6	-	TRBJ2-3	TGTGCCAGCAGCTTTGGTAGGGAGTCAGATACGCAGTATTTT	CASSFGRESDTQYF
-	TRBV19	-	TRBJ1-1	TGTGCCAGTAGTATGCCCGGACGGGGAACTGAAGCTTTCTTT	CASSMPGRGTEAFF
-	TRBV10-2	TRBD1	TRBJ2-7	TGCGCCAGCAGTGAGTCGACAGGGCTAGGTGAGCAGTACTTC	CASSESTGLGEQYF
-	TRBV21-1	-	TRBJ1-5	TGTGCCAGCAGCAAAGCCAAGGGCTGGGACAGGGTTCGCCAGCCCCAGCATTTT	CASSKAKGWDRVRQPQHF
-	TRBV19	-	TRBJ1-5	TGTGCCAGTATGACGGGAAATCAGCCCCAGCATTTT	CASMTGNQPQHF
-	TRBV5-4	-	TRBJ2-2	TGTGCCAGCAGCTCCGAAAACATGGCCGGGGAGCTGTTTTTT	CASSSENMAGELFF
once	TRBV7-2	-	TRBJ1-4	TGTGCCAGCAGCAAAGACAGACATAATGAAAAACTGTTTTTT	CASSKDRHNEKLFF
-	TRBV5-1	TRBD1	TRBJ2-1	TGCGCCAGCAGCCGGACAGGGACAAATGAGCAGTTCTTC	CASSRTGTNEQFF
-	TRBV27	TRBD2	TRBJ2-7	TGTGCCAGCAGTTCGCGCACCGGGACTAGCGGAATCTACGAGCAGTACTTC	CASSSRTGTSGIYEQYF
-	TRBV7-7	-	TRBJ2-5	TGTGCCAGCAGCTTAGGAGCGGCGGATCAAGAGACCCAGTACTTC	CASSLGAADQETQYF
-	TRBV28	-	TRBJ1-5	TGTGCCAGCAGTTTGGGAGGGGAGATCGGTCAGCCCCAGCATTTT	CASSLGGEIGQPQHF